This T cell receptor beta chain was sequenced for a study of identical twins. Template switching created a universal primer site, and the cDNA included unique molecular identifiers. TCRdb re-called the 5' RACE reads with MiXCR, one entry per CDR3 protein. In the table there are about 470,000 distinct CDR3 sequences, more than 20% of which are singletons. This CDR3 contains 10 residues. Germline CDR1 and CDR2: MNHNS and SASEGT. V dropped 8 bases and J dropped 9 bases, with 11 bases sitting between them. These data are also associated with another study on T cells expressing NK-cell markers. That source notes: Specificity for HCMV among expanded NKG2C+ T cell clones was not established.

The chain employs TRBV6-1 and TRBJ2-7; a weak D match, TRBD2 (7 bases). This clonotype was obtained from a woman aged 18-29 years in good health. Sequencing was performed on CD4+ T cells sorted from blood. The CDR3 DNA reads TGTGCCAGCTTCGCGGGGGCGCAGTACTTC. Its translation is CASFAGAQYF.